This T cell receptor (beta chain) appears in the sequencing data of a study of blood T cell repertoires in COVID-19. Background on the study: Material from acute and convalescent COVID-19 was sourced from the United States, Italy and Spain. Sources were T cells, B-cell-depleted T cells, or PBMCs; the material itself was cDNA or gDNA.

CDR1 SGHVS and CDR2 FQNEAQ come from the germline V gene. The length of the CDR3 is 18 residues. The V gene end was trimmed by 2 bases and the J gene end by 3 bases; junction bases not matched to a gene: 11. Original processing methods: Amplification with reference gene primers provided the estimates of nucleated cell counts. Clones were read by immunoSEQ multiplex PCR, and TCRdb kept only the in-frame ones, dropping some. V and J calls and clone size follow that table, whereas D and trimming were derived from the DNA. The data show about 410,000 clones, just over 85% seen once. The J gene is TRBJ2-4, the V gene TRBV7-8; 9 bases are shared with TRBD2. The source material was peripheral blood. The sequence came from a woman younger than 45 with active or convalescent COVID-19. This chain's CDR3 is CASSLRVSSGVGKNIQYF. The DNA of the CDR3 is TGTGCCAGCAGCTTAAGGGTCTCTAGCGGGGTGGGCAAAAACATTCAGTACTTC.